What follows are 13 T cell receptor beta chains derived from one specimen sequenced in a study of chemoradiotherapy in HPV16-positive cancers. Produced via immunoSEQ multiplex PCR; TCRdb's table is partial and in-frame only. The sample has about 20,000 clones, 89% seen once. The sample in question was blood, obtained from a patient who underwent chemoradiotherapy. The receptor set was obtained from a human donor with HPV-associated anogenital cancer.

This clone has a single count. The chain employs TRBV21-1 and TRBJ2-5; the tabulated D call, TRBD2, remains unverified against the DNA. TRBV21-1 represents a pseudogene. The CDR3 is 16 residues long. CDR3 protein: CASLNQNKATWETQYF. The CDR3 DNA follows: TGTGCCAGCCTAAACCAGAACAAAGCGACTTGGGAGACCCAGTACTTC.

This clone was recorded a few times. The chain joins TRBV28 to TRBJ1-2, with D uncertain. The V end was cut by 4 bases, the J end by 7 bases, with 13 bases between. The CDR3 sequence is 13 residues long. The germline V gene encodes CDR1 MDHEN and CDR2 SYDVKM. The CDR3 sequence: CASSSTDKVGYTF. In DNA form, the CDR3 reads TGTGCCAGCAGTTCAACGGATAAAGTTGGCTACACCTTC.

The rearrangement joins TRBV19 to TRBJ1-3; a possible D gene is TRBD1 (6 bases). CDR3 length equals 15 residues. The V gene lost 3 bases and the J gene lost 2 bases, with 11 bases spanning the gap. Per germline, CDR1 LNHDA and CDR2 SQIVND (reference sequence). The CDR3 coding sequence is TGTGCCAGTAGTATCTCAGGGGCGCCTGGAAACACCATATATTTT. Translated: CASSISGAPGNTIYF.

In its sample, this clone was seen a few times. V is TRBV10-3 and J is TRBJ1-1, with TRBD1 as a possible D gene (5 bases). The CDR3 runs to 13 residues. Germline values: CDR1 ENHRY, CDR2 SYGVKD. V was pared by 8 bases and J by 2 bases, with 12 bases between. This chain's CDR3 is CAIRQQTNTEAFF. CDR3 bases: TGTGCCATCCGACAGCAAACTAACACTGAAGCTTTCTTT.

The chain is built from TRBV4-1 and TRBJ1-2; 7 bases align to TRBD1. The length of the CDR3 is 20 residues. V shed 1 base, J shed 4 bases, and the junction held 21 bases outside the gene matches. Germline CDR1 and CDR2: MGHRA and YSYEKL. The CDR3 coding sequence is TGCGCCAGCAGCCAAGTCCAACAGGGTTCAAACTTCAACAGGGGCTATGGCTACACCTTC. As protein: CASSQVQQGSNFNRGYGYTF.

The chain has TRBV28 and TRBJ1-2, with 8 bases matching TRBD1. V gave up 6 bases and J gave up 8 bases; unmatched junction bases: 5. CDR3 length: 12 amino acids. Germline V gene lookup returns CDR1 MDHEN and CDR2 SYDVKM. This CDR3 is CASSTRGRGYTF. CDR3 nucleotide sequence: TGTGCCAGCAGCACCAGGGGGCGGGGCTACACCTTC.

This rearrangement joins TRBV10-3 to TRBJ1-2, with D unclear. The V end was cut by 6 bases, the J end by 8 bases, with 16 bases between. CDR3 length: 13 amino acids. The V gene's germline CDR1 is ENHRY and CDR2 SYGVKD. Here the CDR3 DNA reads TGTGCCATCAGCGATTACGGGGTTTACGGCTACACCTTC. Translating gives CAISDYGVYGYTF.

This rearrangement joins TRBV6-5 to TRBJ1-6; maybe TRBD1 (5 bases). The ends were cut back, 7 bases at V and 2 bases at J, with 9 bases in the middle. Per the germline V gene, CDR1 is MNHEY and CDR2 is SVGAGI. The CDR3 extends over 14 amino acids. The CDR3 protein is CASTLTAYNSPLHF. The CDR3, as DNA: TGTGCCAGCACCCTGACAGCCTATAATTCACCCCTCCACTTT.

The chain is built from TRBV28 and TRBJ2-2; no firm D call. The CDR3 runs 13 residues. Trimming cost V 6 bases and J 2 bases, with 7 bases left between them. Per the germline V gene, CDR1 is MDHEN and CDR2 is SYDVKM. DNA of the CDR3: TGTGCCAGCAGGTCCCCAAACACCGGGGAGCTGTTTTTT. It codes for CASRSPNTGELFF. Full variable domain (outside the CDR3, taken from reference TRBV28 and TRBJ2-2): DVKVTQSSRYLVKRTGEKVFLECVQDMDHENMFWYRQDPGLGLRLIYFSYDVKMKEKGDIPEGYSVSREKKERFSLILESASTNQTSMYLCASRSPNTGELFFGEGSRLTVL.

The CDR3: CASSAQPGTGPGANSPLHF. The CDR3 nucleotides read TGTGCCAGCAGTGCACAACCCGGGACAGGGCCAGGCGCCAATTCACCCCTCCACTTT. The genes are TRBV6-1 and TRBJ1-6; 9 bases are a match to TRBD1. CDR3 length equals 19 residues. With 4 bases clipped from V and 7 bases from J, the junction kept 17 bases outside the gene matches. Per the germline V gene, CDR1 is MNHNS and CDR2 is SASEGT.

The CDR3 sequence: CASNDRGRSDTQYF. CDR3 sequence (DNA): TGTGCCAGCAACGACAGGGGTCGATCTGATACGCAGTATTTT. This rearrangement joins TRBV7-3 to TRBJ2-3, with 8 bases aligning to TRBD1. In germline, CDR1 is SGHTA, CDR2 FQGTGA. J gave up 6 bases and V 7 bases, and 9 bases lay outside the gene matches. The CDR3 is made up of 14 amino acids. Full variable domain (remainder filled in from reference TRBV7-3 and TRBJ2-3): GAGVSQTPSNKVTEKGKYVELRCDPISGHTALYWYRQSLGQGPEFLIYFQGTGAADDSGLPNDRFFAVRPEGSVSTLKIQRTERGDSAVYLCASNDRGRSDTQYFGPGTRLTVL.

In this sample, this clone turned up once. The rearrangement uses TRBV4-1 and TRBJ1-3, with D possibly TRBD1 on 5 matching bases. Germline CDR1 and CDR2: MGHRA and YSYEKL. V dropped 4 bases and J dropped 3 bases, with 16 bases sitting between them. The CDR3 totals 16 residues. The CDR3 sequence: CASSPSSGGRGNTIYF. The DNA of the CDR3 is TGCGCCAGCAGCCCCTCGTCGGGGGGTCGTGGAAACACCATATATTTT.

The V call is TRBV18, the J call TRBJ2-7, with 8 positions matching TRBD2. In germline, CDR1 is KGHSH, CDR2 LQKENI. V shed 3 bases and J 6 bases; nucleotides not matched to a gene: 4. The CDR3 length is 13 residues. The CDR3 DNA reads as TGTGCCAGCTCACCCGGGGGACTAGGCGAGCAGTACTTC. Its translation is CASSPGGLGEQYF. Drawing the rest from reference TRBV18 and TRBJ2-7, the complete variable domain is NAGVMQNPRHLVRRRGQEARLRCSPMKGHSHVYWYRQLPEEGLKFMVYLQKENIIDESGMPKERFSAEFPKEGPSILRIQQVVRGDSAAYFCASSPGGLGEQYFGPGTRLTVT.